This T cell receptor beta chain was identified in a study of blood T cell repertoires in COVID-19 (TCRdb year 2020). Looking at the study overall: The collaborator samples originated in the United States, Italy and Spain and spanned the acute and convalescent phases of COVID-19. The material from the prospective study consisted of cDNA or gDNA derived from T cells, B-cell-depleted T cells, or PBMCs. Subjects who had been exposed to COVID-19, were actively infected with it, or had recovered from it provided the deeply sampled blood TCRbeta repertoires that made up the dataset. The repertoires were released in a freely available public database meant as a resource for research on the immune response to SARS-CoV-2. Samples came from the ongoing ImmuneRACE study (first 160 participants) plus 1,254 subjects from 6 global collaborators. Sample metadata almost always included a de-identified subject ID, COVID-19 status, age in years and sex. Where available, HLA class I and class II types were taken from metadata supplied by the sample provider and were not determined by assay-based typing. What the research found in general, with its limitations: The amount of clinical and demographic metadata varied by source and participant and was provided uncurated.

Notes on this clone: Its binding antigen is unknown. No much larger clone is present one base from it, and per-base qualities are unavailable.

Each collaborating institution followed its own protocols to collect whole blood in K2EDTA tubes. For TCRbeta analysis, collaborators shipped samples in one of three forms: frozen whole blood, isolated PBMCs, or DNA extracted from either of those sample types. Looking up the germline V gene (reference sequence) yields CDR1 GTSNPN and CDR2 SVGIG. Unmatched junction bases come to 6, with V trimmed by 2 bases and J by 8 bases. The CDR3, from cysteine to phenylalanine, totals 13 residues. Of the read, only the CDR3 DNA is kept; its 39 bases are in frame from base 1. TCRbeta CDR3 regions were amplified from genomic DNA by means of the immunoSEQ Assay, a bias-controlled multiplex PCR. Under the source paper's analysis protocol: The number of nucleated cells in each sample was estimated by amplification of reference gene primers within the assay. Sequence reads were collapsed and filtered to measure the absolute abundance of every unique TCRbeta CDR3 rearrangement. Productive Simpson clonality was computed per sample as the square root of Simpson's diversity index over productive rearrangements. Imported from immuneACCESS, the table was reduced by TCRdb to in-frame sequences with V and J called. These copies leave out some clones; in studies compared against another copy, an unresolved V gene accounts for under half, and the cause of the remainder is not known. Clone size and the V and J calls come from that table; the DNA yielded D and trimming. The sample contains about 150,000 clones, around 88% of them found a single time. Jointly, the top ten make up about 3.2% of the sample.

The rearrangement combines TRBV30 with TRBJ1-3; 7 of the junction bases match TRBD1. The source of this sequence is a man between 60 and 75 years old with active or convalescent COVID-19. The specimen sequenced was peripheral blood. The bases read TGTGCCTGGAGTAAGACAGGGTGGGACACCATATATTTT. Translated, this is CAWSKTGWDTIYF.